This T cell receptor beta chain was sequenced for a study of immune evolution from preneoplasia to lung adenocarcinoma. The wider study: HLA loss of heterozygosity: approximately 7.5% AIS, over 12% MIA, 30% to 35% ADC, none AAH.

Measured with immunoSEQ multiplex PCR; TCRdb has only the in-frame clones, and not every one. The sample lists roughly 8,700 clones, 75% to 85% occurring once. Germline assignment: CDR1 SNHLY and CDR2 FYNNEI. The CDR3 sequence is 12 residues long. The V end lost 6 bases, the J end lost 2 bases, and 5 bases lay between the germline ends. This clone was seen only once. Sequencing used FFPE lung adenocarcinoma in situ tissue. The V call is TRBV2, the J call TRBJ1-3; D unclear. The receptor's source is a person between 60 and 80 years old with lung adenocarcinoma. CDR3 in amino acids: CASRPAGNTIYF. The CDR3, as DNA: TGTGCCAGCAGGCCAGCTGGAAACACCATATATTTT.